The 14 T cell receptor beta chains presented below share a single source sample, sequenced in a study of T cell responses to AZD1222 COVID-19 vaccine. Some clones are missing from TCRdb's copy, which holds only in-frame ones; the method was immunoSEQ multiplex PCR. Here the sample spans over 100,000 clones, more than 85% being singletons. The specimen comprised peripheral blood, sampled on day 0 of AZD1222 vaccination. The receptors were sampled from an adult in good health.

This chain connects TRBV7-2 to TRBJ2-2; D gene uncertain. CDR1 is SGHTA, CDR2 FQGNSA, per germline. The V gene lost 2 bases and the J gene lost 8 bases, with 9 bases spanning the gap. The CDR3 contains 13 residues. CDR3 loop: CASSLNQLGELFF. CDR3 DNA: TGTGCCAGCAGCTTAAATCAGTTGGGGGAGCTGTTTTTT. Full variable domain (missing parts from reference TRBV7-2 and TRBJ2-2): GAGVSQSPSNKVTEKGKDVELRCDPISGHTALYWYRQSLGQGLEFLIYFQGNSAPDKSGLPSDRFSAERTGGSVSTLTIQRTQQEDSAVYLCASSLNQLGELFFGEGSRLTVL.

This chain connects TRBV16 to TRBJ1-6; TRBD1 aligns across 10 bases. V trimming: 4 bases; J trimming: 7 bases; junction bases outside the gene matches: 4. CDR1 and CDR2 from the germline V gene are KGHSY and FQNENV. The CDR3 runs to 15 residues. The CDR3 sequence is CASSPRTGGNSPLHF. CDR3 coding DNA: TGTGCCAGCAGCCCTCGGACAGGGGGGAATTCACCCCTCCACTTT. The full variable domain, its missing parts supplied by reference TRBV16 and TRBJ1-6, is GEEVAQTPKHLVRGEGQKAKLYCAPIKGHSYVFWYQQVLKNEFKFLISFQNENVFDETGMPKERFSAKCLPNSPCSLEIQATKLEDSAVYFCASSPRTGGNSPLHFGNGTRLTVT.

The chain carries TRBV10-3 and TRBJ2-7; D unresolved. Germline lookup yields CDR1 ENHRY and CDR2 SYGVKD. The CDR3 sequence is 13 residues long. V was trimmed by 3 bases and J by 5 bases, leaving 11 bases between them. The CDR3 DNA reads as TGTGCCATCAGTGAAGGGTTTAAAGACGAGCAGTACTTC. Translation gives CAISEGFKDEQYF.

The chain employs TRBV4-1 and TRBJ1-2; TRBD1 is a possible D gene (5 bases). The CDR3 has 14 amino acids. Germline V gives CDR1 MGHRA, CDR2 YSYEKL. V was cut by 4 bases and J by 8 bases, with 17 bases left in between. The CDR3 region is CASSPDRAGSGYTF. The CDR3, as DNA: TGCGCCAGCAGCCCTGACCGGGCAGGGAGCGGCTACACCTTC.

The genes are TRBV7-3 and TRBJ2-6; D ambiguous. Germline V CDR1 and CDR2: SGHTA, FQGTGA. Trimming took off 4 bases at V and 4 bases at J, with 5 bases between the two ends. The CDR3 runs to 13 residues. CDR3 bases: TGTGCCAGCAGCTCTTCCGGGGCCAACGTCCTGACTTTC. Its protein product is CASSSSGANVLTF.

The count of this clone is one. V usage is TRBV7-9 and J usage is TRBJ2-1, with TRBD2 as a possible D gene (5 bases). V lost 3 bases to trimming and J lost 2 bases, with 8 bases between them. CDR1 SEHNR and CDR2 FQNEAQ come from the germline V gene (reference sequence). CDR3 length equals 14 residues. CDR3 nucleotides: TGTGCCAGCAGCTTGCCTAGCCCCTACAATGAGCAGTTCTTC. It encodes CASSLPSPYNEQFF.

This clone has a single count. The rearrangement uses TRBV27 and TRBJ2-7; D is unresolved. V was cut by 3 bases and J by 7 bases, with 16 bases left in between. Germline V gene data show CDR1 as MNHEY and CDR2 as SMNVEV (reference sequence). The CDR3 extends over 14 amino acids. The CDR3 loop reads CASSFVTGSGEQYF. CDR3 in DNA: TGTGCCAGCAGTTTCGTCACGGGCTCCGGGGAGCAGTACTTC.

The chain employs TRBV11-2 and TRBJ2-1; D is unresolved. CDR1 and CDR2 (germline): SGHAT, FQNNGV. This CDR3 comprises 15 residues. V was cut by 0 bases and J by 2 bases, with 8 bases left in between. CDR3 coding DNA: TGTGCCAGCAGCTTAGATACGGGCCCCTACAATGAGCAGTTCTTC. Its translation: CASSLDTGPYNEQFF.

This clone was counted between two and nine times. The chain uses TRBV6-4 and TRBJ1-2; TRBD1 is a possible D gene (5 bases). V lost 4 bases and J lost 6, with 6 bases in between. The CDR3 has 11 amino acids. The V gene's germline CDR1 is MRHNA and CDR2 SNTAGT. The CDR3 here is CASSAGNGYTF. CDR3 coding DNA: TGTGCCAGCAGTGCAGGGAATGGCTACACCTTC.

The V gene is TRBV28, the J gene TRBJ1-5; D not certain. CDR1 is MDHEN, CDR2 SYDVKM, per germline. This CDR3 is built from 17 residues. V was clipped by 5 bases and J by 4 bases, with 21 bases between them. Here the CDR3 DNA reads TGTGCCAGCAGTATCCGAGGCATGGGTTCCAGAAATCAGCCCCAGCATTTT. Its translation is CASSIRGMGSRNQPQHF.

The J gene is TRBJ2-5, the V gene TRBV19; D gene unclear. Per germline, CDR1 LNHDA and CDR2 SQIVND (reference sequence). The CDR3 spans 15 residues. Trimming removed 1 base at V and 1 base at J, with 10 bases between. In DNA form, the CDR3 reads TGTGCCAGTAGTATAGGCCCCCATTTCCAAGAGACCCAGTACTTC. Its translation is CASSIGPHFQETQYF.

The chain combines TRBV4-1 with TRBJ2-2; no firm D call. The CDR3 sequence is 14 residues long. Per the germline V gene, CDR1 is MGHRA and CDR2 is YSYEKL. Between the trimmed V and J ends, which lost 1 base and 0 bases, there was a span of 3 bases. In nucleotides, the CDR3 is TGCGCCAGCAGCCAAGTGACGAACACCGGGGAGCTGTTTTTT. Amino acids: CASSQVTNTGELFF.

This chain uses TRBV5-1 with TRBJ2-5, with D possibly being TRBD1 (5 bases). This CDR3 is 14 amino acids long. V lost 4 bases and J lost 2, with 12 bases in between. CDR1 SGHRS and CDR2 YFSETQ come from the germline V gene. In DNA form, the CDR3 reads TGCGCCAGCAGCGAAGGACCAGGGCAAGAGACCCAGTACTTC. It translates to CASSEGPGQETQYF.

The V call is TRBV29-1, the J call TRBJ1-2; D might be TRBD1 (5 bases). Trimming removed 7 bases from V and 0 bases from J, with 15 bases in between. This CDR3 region has 14 residues. CDR1 is SQVTM, CDR2 ANQGSEA, per germline. CDR3 in DNA: TGCAGCGCCCCGAGGACATCGACTAACTATGGCTACACCTTC. It is translated as CSAPRTSTNYGYTF.